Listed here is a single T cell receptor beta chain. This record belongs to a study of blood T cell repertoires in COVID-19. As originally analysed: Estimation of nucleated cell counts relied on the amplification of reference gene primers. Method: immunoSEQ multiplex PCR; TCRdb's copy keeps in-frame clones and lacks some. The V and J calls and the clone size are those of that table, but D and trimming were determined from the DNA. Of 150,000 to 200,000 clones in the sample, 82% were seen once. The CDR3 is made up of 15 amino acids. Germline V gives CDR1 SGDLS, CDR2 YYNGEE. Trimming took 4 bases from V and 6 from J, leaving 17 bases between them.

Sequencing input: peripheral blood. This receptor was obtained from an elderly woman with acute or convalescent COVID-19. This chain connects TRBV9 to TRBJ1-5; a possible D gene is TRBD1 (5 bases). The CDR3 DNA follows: TGTGCCAGCAGCCCGAGTGGGGGGGTGGGTCAGCCCCAGCATTTT. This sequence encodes CASSPSGGVGQPQHF.